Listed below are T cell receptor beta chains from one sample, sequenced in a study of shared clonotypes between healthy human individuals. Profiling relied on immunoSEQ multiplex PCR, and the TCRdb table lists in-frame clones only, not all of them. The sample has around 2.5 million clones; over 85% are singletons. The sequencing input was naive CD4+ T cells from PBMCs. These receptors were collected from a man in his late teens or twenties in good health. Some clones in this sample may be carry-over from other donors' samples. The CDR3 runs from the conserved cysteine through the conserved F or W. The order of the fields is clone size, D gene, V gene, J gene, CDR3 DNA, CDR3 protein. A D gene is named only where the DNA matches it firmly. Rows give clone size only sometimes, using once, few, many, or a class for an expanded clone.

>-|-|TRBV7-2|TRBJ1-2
TGTGCCAGCAGCTTAGAAGGGCTTAACGGCTACACCTTC
CASSLEGLNGYTF
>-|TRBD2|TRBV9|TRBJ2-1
TGTGCCAGCAGCGTGGGGACTAGGAGCTCCTACAATGAGCAGTTCTTC
CASSVGTRSSYNEQFF
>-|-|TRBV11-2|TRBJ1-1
TGTGCCAGCAGCTTGCAGTACAACACTGAAGCTTTCTTT
CASSLQYNTEAFF
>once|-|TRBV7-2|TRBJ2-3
TGTGCCAGCAGCTTGTTGGGACACCCCACAGATACGCAGTATTTT
CASSLLGHPTDTQYF
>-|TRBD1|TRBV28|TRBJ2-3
TGTGCCACCACGCAGGGGGTGGGGCGAGATACGCAGTATTTT
CATTQGVGRDTQYF
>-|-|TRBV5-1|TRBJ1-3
TGCGCCAGCATGGAGGGCCTCTCTGGAAACACCATATATTTT
CASMEGLSGNTIYF
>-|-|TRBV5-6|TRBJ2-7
TGTGCCAGCAGCTCCGACAAGTCGGCCGAGCAGTACTTC
CASSSDKSAEQYF
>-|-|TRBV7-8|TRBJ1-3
TGTGCCAGCAGCTTAGATGAGGGCGCCGTCTCTGGAAACACCATATATTTT
CASSLDEGAVSGNTIYF
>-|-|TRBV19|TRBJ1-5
TGTGCCAGTAACGACCGGACAGCAAGCCTCTTCAATCAGCCCCAGCATTTT
CASNDRTASLFNQPQHF
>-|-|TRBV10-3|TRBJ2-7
TGTGCCATCAGTGAGACAGGGAGCGAGCAGTACTTC
CAISETGSEQYF
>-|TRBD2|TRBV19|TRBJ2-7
TGTGCCAGTAGTATCGGTAGCGGGTCCTACGAGCAGTACTTC
CASSIGSGSYEQYF
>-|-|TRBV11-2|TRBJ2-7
TGTGCCAGCAGCTTAGATCAAGGGGGAAGATACGAGCAGTACTTC
CASSLDQGGRYEQYF
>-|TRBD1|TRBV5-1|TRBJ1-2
TGCGCCAGCAGCCCCGGGGACAGGACAGGCTATGGCTACACCTTC
CASSPGDRTGYGYTF
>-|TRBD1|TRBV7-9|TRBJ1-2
TGTGCCAGCAGCCTGGACAGGGGGGCCTATGGCTACACCTTC
CASSLDRGAYGYTF
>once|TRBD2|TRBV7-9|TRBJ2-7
TGTGCCAGCAGCTTTCCTCTAGCGGGAGTGGACTACGAGCAGTACTTC
CASSFPLAGVDYEQYF
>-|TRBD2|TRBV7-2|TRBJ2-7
TGTGCCAGCAGCTTAGTGTATTGGGGACTAGCTGCACTCCTATTC
CASSLVYWGLAALLF
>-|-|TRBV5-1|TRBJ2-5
TGCGCCAGTTCAATACTCCCTACGAAAGAGCAGTACTTC
CASSILPTKEQYF
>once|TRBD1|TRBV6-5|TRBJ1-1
TGTGCCAGCAGTCCGAGGACAGGGGCGACTGAAGCTTTCTTT
CASSPRTGATEAFF
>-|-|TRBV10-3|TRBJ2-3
TGTGCCATCAGTGGTTTGGCAGGGTCCGCGGCAGATACGCAGTATTTT
CAISGLAGSAADTQYF
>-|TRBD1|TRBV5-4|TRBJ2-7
TGTGCCAGCAGCATAGACAGGGGTAACAACGAGCAGTACTTC
CASSIDRGNNEQYF
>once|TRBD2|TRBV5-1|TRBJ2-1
TGCGCCAGCAGCTCTAGCGGGAAAGAGGCTGAGCAGTTCTTC
CASSSSGKEAEQFF
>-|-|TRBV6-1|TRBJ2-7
TGTGCCAGCAGCGTAGGGATCTACGAGCAGTACTTC
CASSVGIYEQYF
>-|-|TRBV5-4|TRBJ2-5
TGTGCCAGCAGGGTACGGAGGGAAGAGACCCAGTACTTC
CASRVRREETQYF